A selection of T cell receptor beta chains follows, all from one sample in a study of shared clonotypes between healthy human individuals. TCRdb's table, derived via immunoSEQ multiplex PCR, lists solely in-frame clones and lacks some. The sample includes roughly 2.6 million clones, approximately 92% of them seen just once. The sequenced sample consisted of naive CD4+ T cells sorted from blood. The source is a man between 18 and 35 years old in good health. CDR3s include the opening cysteine and the closing phenylalanine or tryptophan. The order of the fields is D gene, J gene, V gene, clone size, CDR3 DNA, CDR3 protein. The D gene is left open where the match is weak. Rows may omit the clone size; those that give it use once, few, many or a size class.

- TRBJ1-5 TRBV15 - TGTGCCACCAGCAGAGATTACACGGTCGGGCAGCCCCAGCATTTT CATSRDYTVGQPQHF
- TRBJ1-6 TRBV4-1 - TGCGCCAGACGACGGTCGAGCTCCTATAATTCACCCCTCCACTTT CARRRSSSYNSPLHF
TRBD2 TRBJ2-7 TRBV5-4 - TGTGCCAGCAGTGAGGGGTCTAGCGGGAGGTTCCACGAGCAGTACTTC CASSEGSSGRFHEQYF
TRBD1 TRBJ1-2 TRBV6-5 once TGTGCCAGCAGATCCGGGACAGGGTACGGCTACACCTTC CASRSGTGYGYTF
TRBD1 TRBJ1-4 TRBV28 - TGTGCCAGCAGTTTCAGGACAGGCCGGGGGTCTGAAAAACTGTTTTTT CASSFRTGRGSEKLFF
TRBD2 TRBJ2-2 TRBV6-5 - TGTGCCGTCCGAAAGCGGGGCGCGAACACCGGGGAGCTGTTTTTT CAVRKRGANTGELFF
- TRBJ2-1 TRBV13 - TGTGCCAGCAGCCATAGGAGGGGGGGCAAGGGAAATGAGCAGTTCTTC CASSHRRGGKGNEQFF
TRBD1 TRBJ1-1 TRBV7-9 - TGTGCCAGCAGCTTAGAAGGGACAGGCAACACTGAAGCTTTCTTT CASSLEGTGNTEAFF
- TRBJ1-2 TRBV5-1 - TGCGCCAGCAGCTTGGCCCCGGGGTCCAAGGGCTACACCTTC CASSLAPGSKGYTF
- TRBJ2-7 TRBV2 - TGTGCCAGCAGCGGCGGGACTGCCATCTCCTACGAGCAGTACTTC CASSGGTAISYEQYF
TRBD2 TRBJ2-1 TRBV7-9 - TGTGCCAGCAGCTTAGCCTCACCTAGCGGGATCGATGAGCAGTTCTTC CASSLASPSGIDEQFF
- TRBJ2-7 TRBV7-2 - TGTGCCAGCAGCTTAGGGAACACAGGGTTAGGCTTC CASSLGNTGLGF
- TRBJ2-5 TRBV18 once TGTGCCAGCTCACCAATGTGGACAGACCAAGAGACCCAGTACTTC CASSPMWTDQETQYF
- TRBJ2-1 TRBV7-2 once TGTGCCAGCACCCTTGGGGCCTCCTACAATGAGCAGTTCTTC CASTLGASYNEQFF
- TRBJ2-3 TRBV10-3 - TGTGCCATCAGTGGGCGGGGAGAAACAGATACGCAGTATTTT CAISGRGETDTQYF
- TRBJ1-2 TRBV5-6 once TGTGCCAGCAGCTTGTTAGCGGGGGCCAGCGATTCTAACTATGGCTACACCTTC CASSLLAGASDSNYGYTF
- TRBJ1-1 TRBV6-1 - TGTGCCAGCAGTGGGTCCAGGCCCTTTGAAGCTTTCTTT CASSGSRPFEAFF
- TRBJ2-5 TRBV6-1 - TGTGCCAGCAGTAAAGGTCGCGTGGGGGGTGCTGAGACCCAGTACTTC CASSKGRVGGAETQYF
TRBD2 TRBJ2-7 TRBV6-1 - TGTGCCAGCAGTGAAACTAGCGGGGGCCCACTCGACGAGCAGTACTTC CASSETSGGPLDEQYF
TRBD2 TRBJ2-1 TRBV29-1 - TGCAGCGTTGAAGAATCGGGAGCGGGAAGAGAGCAGTTCTTC CSVEESGAGREQFF
TRBD2 TRBJ2-7 TRBV7-2 once TGTGCCAGCAGCTTAGCCGCTAGCGGGAGAACCTACGAGCAGTACTTC CASSLAASGRTYEQYF
- TRBJ1-3 TRBV5-4 - TGTGCCAGCAGCCGAAGGACGGAGAGCTCTGGAAACACCATATATTTT CASSRRTESSGNTIYF
TRBD1 TRBJ2-7 TRBV28 - TGTGCCAGCAGCCAACCGCGGGGACAGGGCTACGAGCAGTACTTC CASSQPRGQGYEQYF